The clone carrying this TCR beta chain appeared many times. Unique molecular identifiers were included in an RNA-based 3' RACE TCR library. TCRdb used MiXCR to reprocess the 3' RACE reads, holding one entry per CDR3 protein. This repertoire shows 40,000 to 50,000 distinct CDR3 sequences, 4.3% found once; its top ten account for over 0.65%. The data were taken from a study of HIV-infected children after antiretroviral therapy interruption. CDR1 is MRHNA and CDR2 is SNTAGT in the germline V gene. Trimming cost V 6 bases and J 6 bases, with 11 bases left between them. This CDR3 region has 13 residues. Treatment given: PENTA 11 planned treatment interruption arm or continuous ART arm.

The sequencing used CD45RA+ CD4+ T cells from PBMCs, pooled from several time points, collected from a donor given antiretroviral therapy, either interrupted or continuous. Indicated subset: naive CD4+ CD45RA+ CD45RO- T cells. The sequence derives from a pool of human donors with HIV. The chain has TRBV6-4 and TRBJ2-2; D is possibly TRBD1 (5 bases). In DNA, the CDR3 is TGTGCCAGCAGCAGGGAAACCTCCGGGGAGCTGTTTTTT. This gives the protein CASSRETSGELFF.